This is a list of T cell receptor beta chains from one sample in a study of early T cells in non-severe SARS-CoV-2 infection. TCRdb redid the calling of the 5' RACE reads with MiXCR, one entry per CDR3 protein. The data contain approximately 29,000 distinct CDR3 sequences, approximately 5.3% of them singletons. The sample comprised whole blood. These receptors originate from an adult who was a healthcare worker with PCR-confirmed SARS-CoV-2 infection or an uninfected control (not recorded which). Each CDR3 is given without its conserved first and last residue.

TRBJ1-2	TRBV4-3	13	ASSQGQGANYGYT
TRBJ2-5	TRBV10-3	11	AITRGFQETQY
TRBJ2-5	TRBV18	15	ASSRSLAAEMRETQY
TRBJ2-1	TRBV3-1	11	ASSQGASGAGF
TRBJ2-1	TRBV6-2/TRBV6-3	12	ASSYSPGPNEQF
TRBJ2-2	TRBV19	12	ASGTSGNTGELF
TRBJ2-7	TRBV29-1	10	SVGGAGYEQY
TRBJ2-3	TRBV30	15	AWSRFGTSARGDTQY
TRBJ2-1	TRBV2	16	AIPRVGLASHNYNEQF
TRBJ2-1	TRBV11-1	15	ASSPGLAGGTHNEQF
TRBJ2-3	TRBV4-1	13	ASASLRLGLDTQY
TRBJ1-1	TRBV11-2	11	ASSFRRDTEAF
TRBJ1-2	TRBV7-2	12	ASSEGQVISGYT
TRBJ1-6	TRBV27	16	ASSLKGPLSSYNSPLH
TRBJ2-7	TRBV7-9	13	ASSLTQDPSGEQY
TRBJ2-7	TRBV29-1	11	SVPGLARYEQY
TRBJ2-2	TRBV5-4	12	ASSLETNTGELF
TRBJ2-3	TRBV12-3/TRBV12-4	14	ASSLAVGSLTDTQY
TRBJ2-1	TRBV5-1	10	ASSLGRAEQF
TRBJ2-3	TRBV7-8	13	ASSVYSGGTDTQY
TRBJ1-2	TRBV6-2/TRBV6-3	12	ASSYRSAHYGYT
TRBJ2-6	TRBV7-3	17	ASSFHWGSGPSGANVLT
TRBJ2-5	TRBV12-3/TRBV12-4	14	ASSPWTSGGQETQY
TRBJ1-1	TRBV20-1	15	SARDSGGRASNTEAF
TRBJ2-1	TRBV11-2	11	ASSLRQINEQF
TRBJ2-2	TRBV4-1	18	ASSPRAPRTSGRNTGELF
TRBJ2-5	TRBV27	11	ASSLRWGETQY
TRBJ2-7	TRBV7-9	13	ASSLTNHEGTEQY
TRBJ2-7	TRBV28	12	ASSLSQGTYEQY
TRBJ2-1	TRBV19	14	ASSIGSPTSLDEQF
TRBJ2-3	TRBV20-1	11	SARLPSTDTQY
TRBJ2-3	TRBV10-3	14	AISESTSGTTDTQY
TRBJ2-7	TRBV12-3/TRBV12-4	12	ASSLGTGTHEQY
TRBJ1-1	TRBV7-9	8	ASQNTEAF
TRBJ2-5	TRBV9	12	ASNKGEGPETQY
TRBJ1-1	TRBV10-2	11	ASSDSRNTEAF
TRBJ1-1	TRBV30	10	AWGRGWTEAF
TRBJ2-7	TRBV4-3	12	ASSQDRLLTEQY
TRBJ1-2	TRBV6-5	11	ASSLEGNYGYT
TRBJ2-1	TRBV27	14	ASSFLTSGGDNEQF
TRBJ2-1	TRBV6-2/TRBV6-3	12	ASSSPNHYNEQF
TRBJ2-2	TRBV5-1	13	ASSRTGPNTGELF